The source of this T cell receptor beta chain is a study of shared clonotypes between healthy human individuals. General study points: It was expected that sequencing depth would affect clonotype sharing among donors.

This CDR3 spans 14 amino acids. V was clipped by 4 bases and J by 4 bases, with 13 bases between them. From germline, CDR1 is KGHSY and CDR2 FQNENV. As to this clone: Its matching antigen is unknown.

Sequencing was performed with immunoSEQ multiplex PCR; in TCRdb, only in-frame clones are kept and a portion is missing. The sample yields 400,000 or so clones, just over 95% seen once. The authors combined CD45RO+ cells with CCR7-negative CD45RA+ TemRA cells as CD8 memory. This clonotype was sampled from a man aged 25 to 40 in good health. This rearrangement joins TRBV16 to TRBJ2-5; D remains ambiguous. Source material: memory CD8+ T cells sorted from blood. Specified subset: CD45RO+ cells pooled with CCR7-negative TemRA cells. The CDR3 coding sequence is TGTGCCAGCAGCCGTAAAACGCAGAGAGAGACCCAGTACTTC. Encoded protein: CASSRKTQRETQYF.